The rows below give T cell receptor beta chains drawn from one sample of a study of graft-versus-host responses after intestinal transplantation. Profiled with immunoSEQ multiplex PCR; TCRdb holds only in-frame clones, not every one. Counted here are 60,000 to 70,000 clones, roughly 89% occurring once; the ten biggest clones make up more than 1.5%. Sequencing used ileum tissue, obtained more than 350 days after transplant. These receptors were collected from a human patient who received an intestinal transplant, so some T cells may come from the graft donor. Each CDR3 is given with its conserved first and last residue. A D gene is named only where the DNA matches it firmly. Expanded clones get a size class; other rows say once, few or many, or leave the size out.

>.|TRBD2|TRBV7-2|TRBJ2-1
CASSLTSGRSEQFF
TGTGCCAGCAGCTTAACTAGCGGGAGAAGTGAGCAGTTCTTC
>.|.|TRBV19|TRBJ2-1
CASSLGTIAYNEQFF
TGTGCCAGTAGTCTCGGGACGATTGCCTACAATGAGCAGTTCTTC
>.|TRBD1|TRBV7-6|TRBJ1-4
CASSPRDRGPLNEKLFF
TGTGCCAGCAGCCCTCGGGACAGGGGGCCGCTCAATGAAAAACTGTTTTTT
>.|TRBD1|TRBV2|TRBJ2-5
CAIRDRGPETQYF
TGTGCCATCCGGGACAGGGGGCCGGAGACCCAGTACTTC
>.|.|TRBV2|TRBJ1-6
CASSDEGIGRSPLHF
TGTGCCAGCAGTGACGAAGGAATAGGCAGATCACCCCTCCACTTT
>.|.|TRBV18|TRBJ1-1
CASSPIREAEAFF
TGTGCCAGCTCACCAATCAGGGAGGCTGAAGCTTTCTTT
>.|TRBD1|TRBV28|TRBJ1-3
CASNDRGSGNTIYF
TGTGCCAGCAACGACAGGGGCTCTGGAAACACCATATATTTT
>.|.|TRBV7-3|TRBJ2-3
CASSPQGFSTDTQYF
TGTGCCAGCAGCCCTCAGGGATTTAGCACAGATACGCAGTATTTT
>once|TRBD1|TRBV6-6|TRBJ1-2
CASSYGTDYGYTF
TGTGCCAGCAGTTACGGGACAGACTATGGCTACACCTTC
>.|.|TRBV27|TRBJ2-1
CASSLRGLYNEQFF
TGTGCCAGCAGTTTAAGAGGGCTCTACAATGAGCAGTTCTTC
>.|TRBD1|TRBV25-1|TRBJ2-3
CASSELGQGVTDTQYF
TGTGCCAGCAGTGAATTGGGACAGGGGGTAACAGATACGCAGTATTTT
>.|.|TRBV7-8|TRBJ2-2
CASSPPSEGTGELFF
TGTGCCAGCAGCCCACCCTCGGAGGGGACCGGGGAGCTGTTTTTT